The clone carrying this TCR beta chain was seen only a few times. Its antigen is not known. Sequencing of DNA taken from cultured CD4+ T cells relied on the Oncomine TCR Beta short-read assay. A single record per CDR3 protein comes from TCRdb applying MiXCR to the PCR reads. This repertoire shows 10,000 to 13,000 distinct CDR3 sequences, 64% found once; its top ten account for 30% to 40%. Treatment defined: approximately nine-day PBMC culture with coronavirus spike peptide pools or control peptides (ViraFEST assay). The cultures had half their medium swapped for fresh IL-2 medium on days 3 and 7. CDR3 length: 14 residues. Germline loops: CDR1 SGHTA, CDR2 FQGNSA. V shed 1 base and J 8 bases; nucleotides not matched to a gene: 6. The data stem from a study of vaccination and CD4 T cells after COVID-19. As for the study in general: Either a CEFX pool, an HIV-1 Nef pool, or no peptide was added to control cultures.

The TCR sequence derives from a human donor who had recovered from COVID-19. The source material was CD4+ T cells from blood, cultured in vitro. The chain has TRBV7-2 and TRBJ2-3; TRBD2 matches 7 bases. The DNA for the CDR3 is TGTGCCAGCAGCTTAGGGAGCGGGATACGTACGCAGTATTTT. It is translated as CASSLGSGIRTQYF.